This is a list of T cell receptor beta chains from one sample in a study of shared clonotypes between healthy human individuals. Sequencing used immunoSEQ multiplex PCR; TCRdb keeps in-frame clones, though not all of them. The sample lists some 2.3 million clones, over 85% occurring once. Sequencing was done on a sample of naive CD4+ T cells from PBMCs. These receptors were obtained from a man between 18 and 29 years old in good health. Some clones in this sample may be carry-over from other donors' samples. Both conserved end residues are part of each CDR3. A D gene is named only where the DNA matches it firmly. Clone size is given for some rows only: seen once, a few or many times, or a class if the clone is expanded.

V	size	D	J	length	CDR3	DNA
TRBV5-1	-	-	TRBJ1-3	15	CASSLEGISGNTIYF	TGCGCCAGCAGCTTGGAGGGTATCTCTGGAAACACCATATATTTT
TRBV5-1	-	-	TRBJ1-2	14	CASSLRAGEYGYTF	TGCGCCAGCAGCTTGAGGGCAGGGGAGTATGGCTACACCTTC
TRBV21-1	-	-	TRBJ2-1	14	CASRGTADFNEQFF	TGTGCCAGCAGGGGGACGGCCGACTTCAATGAGCAGTTCTTC
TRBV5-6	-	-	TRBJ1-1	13	CASSLVPGSEAFF	TGTGCCAGCAGCTTGGTCCCGGGGTCTGAAGCTTTCTTT
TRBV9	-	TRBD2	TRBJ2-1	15	CASSLGLAWDNEQFF	TGTGCCAGCAGCTTGGGACTAGCGTGGGACAATGAGCAGTTCTTC
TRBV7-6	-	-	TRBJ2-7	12	CASSSNFYEQYF	TGTGCCAGCAGCTCGAATTTCTACGAGCAGTACTTC
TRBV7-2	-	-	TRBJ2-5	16	CASSPSLGVLEETQYF	TGTGCCAGCAGCCCTAGTTTGGGGGTGTTAGAGGAGACCCAGTACTTC
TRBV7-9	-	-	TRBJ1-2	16	CASSLGVGQMNYGYTF	TGTGCCAGCAGCTTAGGAGTCGGACAAATGAACTATGGCTACACCTTC
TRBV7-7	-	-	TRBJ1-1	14	CASSAQQGNTEAFF	TGTGCCAGCAGCGCCCAACAGGGGAACACTGAAGCTTTCTTT
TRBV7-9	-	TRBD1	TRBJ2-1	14	CASSLGQDYNEQFF	TGTGCCAGCAGCCTAGGACAGGACTACAATGAGCAGTTCTTC
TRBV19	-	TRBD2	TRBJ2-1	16	CASSNIAGGIVNEQFF	TGTGCCAGTAGTAACATAGCGGGAGGTATCGTCAATGAGCAGTTCTTC
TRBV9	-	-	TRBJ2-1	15	CASSPRLTSYNEQFF	TGTGCCAGCAGCCCCCGACTAACATCCTACAATGAGCAGTTCTTC
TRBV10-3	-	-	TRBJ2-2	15	CAISEVQVNTGELFF	TGTGCCATCAGTGAAGTACAGGTGAACACCGGGGAGCTGTTTTTT
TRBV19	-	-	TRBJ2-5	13	CASSMGGTETQYF	TGTGCCAGTAGTATGGGTGGGACGGAGACCCAGTACTTC
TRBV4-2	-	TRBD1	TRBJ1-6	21	CASSQIPDRGMLTGERSPLHF	TGTGCCAGCAGCCAAATTCCGGACAGGGGTATGCTCACCGGCGAAAGATCACCCCTCCACTTT
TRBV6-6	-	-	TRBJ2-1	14	CATATSPGGVEQFF	TGTGCCACCGCTACCTCCCCAGGCGGGGTAGAGCAGTTCTTC
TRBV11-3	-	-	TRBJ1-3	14	CASSFGTFGNTIYF	TGTGCCAGCAGCTTCGGGACTTTTGGAAACACCATATATTTT
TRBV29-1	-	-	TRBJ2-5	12	CSVEEGGETQYF	TGCAGCGTTGAGGAGGGAGGAGAGACCCAGTACTTC
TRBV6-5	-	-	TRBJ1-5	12	CASSRPRGAQHF	TGTGCCAGCAGTAGGCCCCGGGGGGCCCAGCATTTT
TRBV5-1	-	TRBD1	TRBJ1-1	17	CASSGGQGAPMNTEAFF	TGCGCCAGCAGCGGGGGACAGGGGGCCCCAATGAACACTGAAGCTTTCTTT
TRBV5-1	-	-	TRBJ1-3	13	CASSSHRPDTIYF	TGCGCCAGCAGCTCCCACCGCCCAGACACCATATATTTT
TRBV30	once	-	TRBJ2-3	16	CAWSRGGSSTTDTQYF	TGTGCCTGGAGTAGGGGAGGATCCTCTACCACAGATACGCAGTATTTT
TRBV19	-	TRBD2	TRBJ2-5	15	CASSLASGSFETQYF	TGTGCCAGTAGTCTGGCTAGCGGGAGTTTTGAGACCCAGTACTTC
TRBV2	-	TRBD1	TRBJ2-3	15	CASRAQGGEADTQYF	TGTGCCAGCAGGGCACAGGGGGGCGAGGCAGATACGCAGTATTTT
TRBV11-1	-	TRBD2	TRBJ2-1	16	CASSPSGLAGAFEQFF	TGTGCCAGCAGCCCTTCAGGGTTAGCGGGAGCATTTGAGCAGTTCTTC
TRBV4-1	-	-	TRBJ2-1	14	CASSQIVTMDEQFF	TGCGCCAGCAGCCAAATTGTGACTATGGATGAGCAGTTCTTC
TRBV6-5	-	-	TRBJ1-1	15	CASSRRVGRNTEAFF	TGTGCCAGCAGCCGACGGGTGGGGCGAAACACTGAAGCTTTCTTT
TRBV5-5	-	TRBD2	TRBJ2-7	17	CASSSPRGAQDIHEQYF	TGTGCCAGCAGCTCCCCGCGGGGGGCGCAAGATATCCACGAGCAGTACTTC
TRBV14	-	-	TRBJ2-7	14	CASSQELNSYEQYF	TGTGCCAGCAGCCAAGAGCTCAACTCCTACGAGCAGTACTTC
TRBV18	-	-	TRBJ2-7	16	CASSPPGTARTYEQYF	TGTGCCAGCTCACCCCCCGGGACGGCTAGAACCTACGAGCAGTACTTC
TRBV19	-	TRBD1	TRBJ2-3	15	CASSSPGQGSDTQYF	TGTGCCAGTAGTTCACCGGGACAGGGGTCAGATACGCAGTATTTT
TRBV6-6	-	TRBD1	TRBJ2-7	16	CASSYSSSWTGYEQYF	TGTGCCAGCAGTTACTCGAGTTCTTGGACAGGCTACGAGCAGTACTTC
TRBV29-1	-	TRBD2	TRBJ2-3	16	CSVEFRREGRTDTQYF	TGCAGCGTTGAATTTCGGCGGGAGGGTCGGACAGATACGCAGTATTTT
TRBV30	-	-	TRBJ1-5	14	CAWSEGRGMSPQHF	TGTGCCTGGAGCGAAGGACGGGGGATGTCGCCCCAGCATTTT
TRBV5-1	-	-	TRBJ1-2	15	CASSLVAGVLKGYTF	TGCGCCAGCAGCTTGGTCGCAGGGGTTTTGAAAGGCTACACCTTC
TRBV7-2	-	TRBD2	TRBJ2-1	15	CASSRLAGGPNEQFF	TGTGCCAGCAGCCGCCTAGCGGGAGGGCCTAATGAGCAGTTCTTC
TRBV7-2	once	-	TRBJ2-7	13	CASSEDFYYEQYF	TGTGCCAGCAGCGAAGACTTTTACTACGAGCAGTACTTC
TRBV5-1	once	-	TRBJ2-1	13	CASSPDPGNEQFF	TGCGCCAGCAGCCCGGACCCGGGCAATGAGCAGTTCTTC
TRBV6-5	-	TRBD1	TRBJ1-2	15	CASSQAGGQIYGYTF	TGTGCCAGCAGCCAGGCTGGGGGACAGATATATGGCTACACCTTC
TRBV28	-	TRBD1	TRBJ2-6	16	CASSLTGAGGANVLTF	TGTGCCAGCAGTCTCACAGGGGCGGGTGGGGCCAACGTCCTGACTTTC
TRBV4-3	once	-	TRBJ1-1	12	CASSQDRSRAFF	TGCGCCAGCAGCCAAGATAGGAGTAGAGCTTTCTTT
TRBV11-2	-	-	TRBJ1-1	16	CASSWGLGVKDTEAFF	TGTGCCAGCAGCTGGGGGCTGGGGGTCAAGGACACTGAAGCTTTCTTT
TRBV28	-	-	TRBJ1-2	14	CASSSSGTTYGYTF	TGTGCCAGCAGTTCCTCAGGGACAACCTATGGCTACACCTTC
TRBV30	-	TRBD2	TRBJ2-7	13	CAWSSGRGNEQYF	TGTGCCTGGAGCAGCGGGAGGGGGAACGAGCAGTACTTC
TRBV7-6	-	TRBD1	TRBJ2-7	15	CASTQGQGTFYEQYF	TGTGCCAGCACCCAGGGACAGGGAACCTTCTACGAGCAGTACTTC
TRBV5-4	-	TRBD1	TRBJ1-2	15	CASSFRPRGGGGYTF	TGTGCCAGCAGCTTTCGCCCCAGGGGGGGAGGTGGCTACACCTTC
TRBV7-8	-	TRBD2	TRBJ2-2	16	CASSLGRAGGTGELFF	TGTGCCAGCAGCTTAGGCCGAGCGGGAGGCACCGGGGAGCTGTTTTTT
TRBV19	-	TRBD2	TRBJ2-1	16	CASSIRLAGGNNEQFF	TGTGCCAGTAGTATAAGACTAGCGGGAGGGAACAATGAGCAGTTCTTC
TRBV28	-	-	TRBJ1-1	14	CASSSGGFDTEAFF	TGTGCCAGCAGTTCGGGAGGGTTCGACACTGAAGCTTTCTTT
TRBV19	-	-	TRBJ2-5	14	CASSPSAGVETQYF	TGTGCCAGTAGTCCCTCGGCAGGGGTGGAGACCCAGTACTTC
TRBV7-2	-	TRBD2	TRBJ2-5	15	CASSEPSGRAKTQYF	TGTGCCAGCAGCGAGCCTAGCGGGAGGGCGAAGACCCAATACTTC
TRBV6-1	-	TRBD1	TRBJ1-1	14	CASSDYRGGTEAFF	TGTGCCAGCAGTGACTACAGGGGCGGCACTGAAGCTTTCTTT
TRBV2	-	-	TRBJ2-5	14	CASSVRAAQETQYF	TGTGCCAGCAGTGTACGGGCGGCCCAAGAGACCCAGTACTTC
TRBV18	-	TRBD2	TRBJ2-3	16	CASSGDSGSGTDTQYF	TGTGCCAGCTCCGGGGATAGCGGGAGTGGCACAGATACGCAGTATTTT
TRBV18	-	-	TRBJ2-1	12	CASSPKGHEQFF	TGTGCCAGCTCACCAAAAGGGCATGAGCAGTTCTTC